This TCR beta chain originates from a study of shared clonotypes between healthy human individuals. Study details: Researchers assigned three CD4 naive, three CD4 memory, two CD8 naive and one CD8 memory plate to each donor.

Broader study findings: The naive CD4 repertoires of a few donors were compared, and approximately 4.5% of clonotypes were shared.

This CDR3 comprises 12 residues. V lost 4 bases and J 6 bases, leaving 8 bases between the germline ends. Germline-derived CDR1 and CDR2 are SGDLS and YYNGEE. As for this clone: The antigen is unknown. This specimen includes other DNA sequences encoding the same CDR3.

The sorted-subset replicate PCRs were given about 210 ng DNA, which is tens of thousands of T cell genomes. Sequenced by immunoSEQ multiplex PCR; TCRdb stores in-frame clones only, minus some. The sample includes fewer than 850,000 clones, about nine tenths of them seen just once. The clonotype was recovered from a man younger than 35 in good health. Some clones in this sample may be carry-over from other donors' samples. Sequencing was performed on memory CD8+ T cells from PBMCs. Subset defined: CD45RO+ cells pooled with CCR7-negative TemRA cells. The chain recombines TRBV9 with TRBJ2-1; D might be TRBD2 (6 bases). CDR3 region: CASSPGGNEQFF. CDR3 in DNA: TGTGCCAGCAGCCCCGGGGGCAATGAGCAGTTCTTC.